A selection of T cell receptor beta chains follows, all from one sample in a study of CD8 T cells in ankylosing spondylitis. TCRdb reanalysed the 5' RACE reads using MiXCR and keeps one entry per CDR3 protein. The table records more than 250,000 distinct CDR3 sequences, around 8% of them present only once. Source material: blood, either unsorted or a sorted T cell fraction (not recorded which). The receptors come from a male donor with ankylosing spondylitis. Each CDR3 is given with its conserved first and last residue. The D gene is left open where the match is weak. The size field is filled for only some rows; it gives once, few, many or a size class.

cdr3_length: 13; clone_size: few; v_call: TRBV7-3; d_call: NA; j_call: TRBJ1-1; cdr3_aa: CASSFYMNTEAFF; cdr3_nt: TGTGCCAGCAGCTTTTATATGAACACTGAAGCTTTCTTT
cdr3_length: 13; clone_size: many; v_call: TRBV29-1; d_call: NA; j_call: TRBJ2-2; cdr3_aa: CSFVGAFTGELFF; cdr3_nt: TGCAGCTTCGTGGGGGCTTTCACCGGGGAGCTGTTTTTT
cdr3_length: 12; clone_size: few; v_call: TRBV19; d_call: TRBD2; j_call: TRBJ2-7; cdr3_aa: CASSEGLTEQYF; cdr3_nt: TGTGCCAGTAGTGAGGGACTAACCGAGCAGTACTTC
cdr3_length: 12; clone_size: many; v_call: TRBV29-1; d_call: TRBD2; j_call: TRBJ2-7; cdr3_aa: CSAGRASHEQYF; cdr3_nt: TGCAGCGCTGGGAGGGCGAGCCACGAGCAGTACTTC
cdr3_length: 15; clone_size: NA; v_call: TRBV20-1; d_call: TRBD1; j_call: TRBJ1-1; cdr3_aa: CSGRDSRNMNTEAFF; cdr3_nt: TGCAGTGGGCGGGACAGCCGAAATATGAACACTGAAGCTTTCTTT
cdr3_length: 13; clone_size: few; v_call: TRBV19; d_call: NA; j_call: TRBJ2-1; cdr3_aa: CASSIKVYNEQFF; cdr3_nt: TGTGCCAGTAGTATAAAGGTGTACAATGAGCAGTTCTTC
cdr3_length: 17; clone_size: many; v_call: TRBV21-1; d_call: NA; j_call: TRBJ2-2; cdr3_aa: CASSKAPVGQEGGELFF; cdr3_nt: TGTGCCAGCAGCAAAGCGCCGGTTGGACAGGAGGGCGGGGAGCTGTTTTTT
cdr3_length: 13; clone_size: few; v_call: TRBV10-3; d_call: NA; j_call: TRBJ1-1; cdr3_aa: CAISDRGGAKAFF; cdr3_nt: TGTGCCATCAGTGATCGCGGAGGGGCGAAGGCTTTCTTT
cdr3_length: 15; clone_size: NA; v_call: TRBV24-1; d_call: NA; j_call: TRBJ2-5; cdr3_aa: CATSDGGQNQETQYF; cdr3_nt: TGTGCCACCAGTGACGGCGGACAGAACCAAGAGACCCAGTACTTC
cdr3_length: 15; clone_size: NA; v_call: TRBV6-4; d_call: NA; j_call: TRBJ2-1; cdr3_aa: CASSESIRLTNEQFF; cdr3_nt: TGTGCCAGCAGTGAGTCAATTCGACTGACGAATGAGCAGTTCTTC
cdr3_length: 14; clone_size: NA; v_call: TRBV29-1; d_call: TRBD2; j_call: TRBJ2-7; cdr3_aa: CSVEGRAGGREQYF; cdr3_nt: TGCAGCGTTGAAGGGAGAGCGGGAGGACGGGAGCAGTACTTC
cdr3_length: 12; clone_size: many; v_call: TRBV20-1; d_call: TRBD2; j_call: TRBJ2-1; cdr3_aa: CKLAGGLNEQFF; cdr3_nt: TGTAAACTAGCGGGAGGGCTCAATGAGCAGTTCTTC
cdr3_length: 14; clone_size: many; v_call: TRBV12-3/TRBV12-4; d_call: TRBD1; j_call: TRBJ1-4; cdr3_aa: CASSSGTEGEKLFF; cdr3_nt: TGTGCCAGCAGTTCCGGGACAGAGGGTGAAAAACTGTTTTTT
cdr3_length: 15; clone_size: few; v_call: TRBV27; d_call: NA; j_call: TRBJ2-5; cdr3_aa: CASRRIGSRTETQYF; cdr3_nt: TGTGCCAGCCGCCGAATCGGGAGTAGGACAGAGACCCAGTACTTC
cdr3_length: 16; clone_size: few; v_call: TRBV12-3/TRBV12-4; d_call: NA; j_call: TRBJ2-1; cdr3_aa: CASSGRPLGGRDEQFF; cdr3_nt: TGTGCCAGCAGTGGCCGTCCTCTGGGGGGACGGGATGAGCAGTTCTTC
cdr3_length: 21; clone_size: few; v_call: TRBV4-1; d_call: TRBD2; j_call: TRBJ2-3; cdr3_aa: CASSQAPGLAGGPSDTDTQYF; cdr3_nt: TGCGCCAGCAGCCAAGCCCCGGGACTAGCGGGAGGGCCATCGGACACAGATACGCAGTATTTT
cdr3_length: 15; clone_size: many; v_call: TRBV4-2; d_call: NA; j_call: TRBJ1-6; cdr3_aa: CASSQDWGWNSPLHF; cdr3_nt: TGTGCCAGCAGCCAAGACTGGGGATGGAATTCACCCCTCCACTTT
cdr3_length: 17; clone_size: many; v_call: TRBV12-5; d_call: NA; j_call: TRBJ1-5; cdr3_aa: CASGWVPGPGPNQPQHF; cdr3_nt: TGTGCTAGTGGTTGGGTCCCCGGACCAGGACCCAATCAGCCCCAGCATTTT
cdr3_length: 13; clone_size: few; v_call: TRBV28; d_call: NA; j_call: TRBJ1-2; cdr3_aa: CASSKQVDYGYTF; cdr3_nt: TGTGCCAGCAGTAAACAGGTCGACTATGGCTACACCTTC
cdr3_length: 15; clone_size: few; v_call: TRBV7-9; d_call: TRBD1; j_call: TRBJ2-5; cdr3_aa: CASSSIRDRKETQYF; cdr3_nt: TGTGCCAGCAGCTCCATCCGGGACAGGAAAGAGACCCAGTACTTC
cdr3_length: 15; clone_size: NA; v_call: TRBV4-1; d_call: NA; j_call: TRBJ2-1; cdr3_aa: CASSQAWDNYNEQFF; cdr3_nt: TGCGCCAGCAGCCAAGCATGGGACAACTACAATGAGCAGTTCTTC
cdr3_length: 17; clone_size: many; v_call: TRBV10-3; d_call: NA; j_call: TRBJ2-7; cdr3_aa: CAISESVVGGGFVEQYF; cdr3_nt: TGTGCCATCAGTGAGAGCGTTGTGGGGGGCGGTTTTGTCGAGCAGTACTTC
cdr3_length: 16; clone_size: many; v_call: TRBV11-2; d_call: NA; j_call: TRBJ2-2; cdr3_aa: CASSHDSPVNTGELFF; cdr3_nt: TGTGCCAGCAGCCACGACAGTCCGGTGAACACCGGGGAGCTGTTTTTT
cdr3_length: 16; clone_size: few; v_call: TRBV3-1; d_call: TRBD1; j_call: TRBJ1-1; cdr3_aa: CASSQGTGVLDTEAFF; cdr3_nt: TGTGCCAGCAGCCAAGGGACAGGGGTTTTGGACACTGAAGCTTTCTTT
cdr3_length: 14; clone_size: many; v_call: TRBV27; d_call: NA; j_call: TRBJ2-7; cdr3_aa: CASSLAGALYEQYF; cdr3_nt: TGTGCCAGCAGTTTAGCGGGGGCTCTTTACGAGCAGTACTTC
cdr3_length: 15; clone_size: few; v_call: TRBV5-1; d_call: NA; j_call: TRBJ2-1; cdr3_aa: CASSLVSAGIDEQFF; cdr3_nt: TGCGCCAGCAGCTTGGTCTCCGCTGGTATAGATGAGCAGTTCTTC
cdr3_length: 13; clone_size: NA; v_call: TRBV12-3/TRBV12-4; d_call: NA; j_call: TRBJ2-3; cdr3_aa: CASGVLRADTQYF; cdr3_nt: TGTGCCAGCGGAGTTTTAAGGGCAGATACGCAGTATTTT
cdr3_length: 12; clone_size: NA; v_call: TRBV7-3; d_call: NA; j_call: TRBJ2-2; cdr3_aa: CASSLFSGELFF; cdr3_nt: TGTGCCAGCAGCTTATTTTCCGGGGAGCTGTTTTTT
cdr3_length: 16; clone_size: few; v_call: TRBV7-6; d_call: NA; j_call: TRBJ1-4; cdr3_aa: CASSLAPGLEGEKLFF; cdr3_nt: TGTGCCAGCAGCTTAGCCCCGGGCCTTGAGGGCGAAAAACTGTTTTTT
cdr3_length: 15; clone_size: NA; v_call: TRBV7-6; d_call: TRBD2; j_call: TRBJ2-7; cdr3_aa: CASSLGRTSGYEQYF; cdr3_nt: TGTGCCAGCAGCTTAGGTCGGACTAGCGGCTACGAGCAGTACTTC